The 9 T cell receptor beta chains below come from one sample, sequenced in a study of shared clonotypes between healthy human individuals. Assay: immunoSEQ multiplex PCR; the TCRdb copy retains only in-frame clones and omits some. This sample has 1.5 million to 2.5 million clones, with less than 95% found just once. Selected positively for CCR7 and CD45RO-negative, naive CD8 cells excluded terminally differentiated effector memory CD45RA+ cells. Sample: naive CD8+ T cells sorted from blood. These receptor sequences come from a man aged 18 to 35 in good health.

The rearrangement links TRBV11-2 to TRBJ2-7; D not certain. The CDR3 runs 12 residues. Deletions cut 2 bases from V and 6 bases from J, with 8 bases between. Looked up from germline, CDR1 is SGHAT and CDR2 is FQNNGV. The CDR3 DNA reads as TGTGCCAGCAGCTTAATCCCCGGCGAGCAGTACTTC. It specifies CASSLIPGEQYF.

This chain links TRBV13 with TRBJ2-7, with a possible D match to TRBD2 (6 bases). The CDR3 sequence is 13 residues long. Germline assignment: CDR1 PRHDT and CDR2 FYEKMQ (reference sequence). V dropped 2 bases and J dropped 1 base, with 6 bases sitting between them. DNA of the CDR3: TGTGCCAGCAGCTTAAGCGGGTCCTACGAGCAGTACTTC. Its translation: CASSLSGSYEQYF.

V usage is TRBV7-9 and J usage is TRBJ2-1, with a weak D call TRBD2 (7 bases). This CDR3 comprises 16 residues. V gave up 5 bases and J gave up 4 bases, with 18 bases separating them. CDR1 is SEHNR and CDR2 is FQNEAQ in the germline V gene (reference sequence). In DNA, the CDR3 is TGTGCCAGCAGCCCGGAAGGGGGGGCTTCATACAATGAGCAGTTCTTC. This sequence encodes CASSPEGGASYNEQFF.

V and J are TRBV16 and TRBJ1-2, with D hard to call. This CDR3 spans 17 amino acids. Trimming pared 2 bases from V and 1 base from J, leaving 17 bases between. CDR1 KGHSY and CDR2 FQNENV come from the germline V gene. The CDR3 protein is CASSQSYVWLSNYGYTF. For the CDR3, the DNA is TGTGCCAGCAGCCAAAGTTACGTATGGCTGAGTAACTATGGCTACACCTTC.

The chain links TRBV27 to TRBJ2-1; 8 bases are shared with TRBD2. There are 14 residues in the CDR3. CDR1 and CDR2 (germline): MNHEY, SMNVEV (reference sequence). Germline trimming cut 2 bases from V and 7 bases from J; bases unmatched to any gene: 4. CDR3 sequence reads: CASSLGAGVNEQFF. In DNA form, the CDR3 reads TGTGCCAGCAGTTTAGGAGCGGGAGTAAATGAGCAGTTCTTC.

This rearrangement joins TRBV7-9 to TRBJ2-7; D not resolved. The CDR3 extends over 15 amino acids. CDR1 SEHNR and CDR2 FQNEAQ come from the germline V gene (reference sequence). Deletions cut 1 base from V and 7 bases from J, with 17 bases between. CDR3 sequence: CASSLGEVEGREQYF. The CDR3 region has the DNA TGTGCCAGCAGCTTAGGTGAAGTAGAAGGTAGGGAGCAGTACTTC.

V gene TRBV4-1 combines with J gene TRBJ2-1; 7 bases agree with TRBD1. The CDR3 runs to 15 residues. Germline lookup yields CDR1 MGHRA and CDR2 YSYEKL. The trim removed 3 bases at V and 2 bases at J, leaving 4 bases unmatched. CDR3 in DNA: TGCGCCAGCAGCCACTCCGGGACAGCCTACAATGAGCAGTTCTTC. Translated: CASSHSGTAYNEQFF.

This chain uses TRBV19 with TRBJ2-7; weak D call: TRBD1 (6 bases). V was shortened by 5 bases and J by 6 bases, with 17 bases between the two germline ends. The CDR3 totals 14 residues. CDR1 and CDR2 from the germline V gene are LNHDA and SQIVND (reference sequence). The CDR3 spells CASSPGHPSGEQYF. CDR3 in DNA: TGTGCCAGTAGTCCGGGACACCCCTCGGGCGAGCAGTACTTC.

The chain couples TRBV11-2 to TRBJ2-7; a possible D gene is TRBD2 (5 bases). Germline-derived CDR1 and CDR2 are SGHAT and FQNNGV. The CDR3 length is 12 residues. Trimming left V 4 bases short and J 4 bases short, with 8 bases between. As DNA, the CDR3 is TGTGCCAGCAGCTCAGAGGGTTACGAGCAGTACTTC. It is translated as CASSSEGYEQYF.